The 31 T cell receptor beta chains given below trace back to one sample, sequenced in a study of T cells after yellow fever vaccination. TCRdb fed the 5' RACE reads into MiXCR, producing one record per CDR3 protein. The sample comprises 40,000 to 55,000 distinct CDR3 sequences, approximately 7% of which are singletons, and roughly 24% rests with the top ten. Sequences were derived from CD8+ T cells not binding an NS4B(214-222) dextramer, sorted from PBMCs, sampled about 41 days after the first yellow fever vaccination. These receptors were obtained from a man in his late teens or twenties who received the YFV17D yellow fever vaccine.

At least ten counts were recorded for this clonotype. The genes are TRBV27 and TRBJ2-2; 7 bases line up with TRBD1. The length of the CDR3 is 17 residues. The ends lost 3 bases at V and 4 bases at J; junction bases unmatched: 11. Per germline, CDR1 MNHEY and CDR2 SMNVEV (reference sequence). The CDR3 reads CASSLSGQASTTGELFF. The CDR3 bases are TGTGCCAGCAGTTTGTCCGGACAGGCGAGTACCACCGGGGAGCTGTTTTTT.

The chain recombines TRBV7-9 with TRBJ2-7, with D uncertain. This CDR3 is built from 12 residues. Germline loops: CDR1 SEHNR, CDR2 FQNEAQ (reference sequence). V was cut by 5 bases and J by 6 bases, with 11 bases left in between. The CDR3 sequence: CASSVEWGEQYV. The DNA for the CDR3 is TGTGCCAGCAGCGTCGAATGGGGCGAGCAGTACGTC.

This clonotype was detected many times. The chain carries TRBV11-1 and TRBJ2-1, with 12 bases fitting TRBD1. Unmatched junction bases numbered 9, after V lost 3 bases and J lost 6 bases. The CDR3 consists of 17 residues. The germline gives CDR1 SGHAT, CDR2 FQDESV (reference sequence). CDR3 DNA sequence: TGTGCCAGCAGCTTCAACCGGGACAGGGGGCTAGGCAATGAGCAGTTCTTC. Amino acids: CASSFNRDRGLGNEQFF.

There are many counts of this clonotype. The chain recombines TRBV24-1 with TRBJ1-1, with D uncertain. Germline CDR1 reads KGHDR; CDR2 reads SFDVKD. V was shortened by 9 bases and J by 4 bases, with 17 bases between the two germline ends. This CDR3 has 14 residues. CDR3 region: CATPHGFSSTEAFF. The CDR3 coding sequence is TGTGCCACCCCGCATGGGTTCTCAAGCACTGAAGCTTTCTTT.

This clonotype has a handful of counts. This sequence joins TRBV6-2 or TRBV6-3 and TRBJ2-2, with a tentative D call TRBD1 (5 bases). The V gene lost 7 bases and the J gene lost 2 bases, with 11 bases spanning the gap. The germline V gene has CDR1 MNHEY and CDR2 SVGEGT. There are 14 residues in the CDR3. CDR3 DNA sequence: TGTGCCAGCACTGGGGCCCTCAACACCGGGGAGCTGTTTTTT. This translates into CASTGALNTGELFF.

At least ten counts were recorded for this clonotype. CDR3 sequence: CASSLGTSGGEDTQYF. DNA for the CDR3: TGTGCCAGCAGCCTCGGGACTAGCGGGGGGGAGGATACGCAGTATTTT. The chain couples TRBV9 to TRBJ2-3, with 16 bases lining up with TRBD2. This CDR3 has 16 amino acids. With V trimmed by 4 bases and J by 6 bases, 5 bases remained unmatched. CDR1 is SGDLS, CDR2 YYNGEE, per germline.

This clonotype occurred many times. This chain joins TRBV7-9 and TRBJ2-4; 10 positions agree with TRBD1. This CDR3 contains 16 residues. The trim removed 5 bases at V and 1 base at J, leaving 5 bases unmatched. The germline gives CDR1 SEHNR, CDR2 FQNEAQ (reference sequence). The CDR3: CASSPRQGAAKNIQYF. In DNA form, the CDR3 reads TGTGCCAGCAGCCCGCGACAGGGGGCGGCCAAAAACATTCAGTACTTC.

This clonotype showed up just a few times. The J gene is TRBJ1-2, the V gene TRBV27, with D possibly TRBD1 on 6 matching bases. The germline gives CDR1 MNHEY, CDR2 SMNVEV (reference sequence). The CDR3 loop spans 16 amino acids. V lost 5 bases and J lost 6, with 22 bases in between. The CDR3 DNA reads as TGTGCCAGCAGTCTAAGGGGGGGCCGGACGGTGGATGGCTACACCTTC. Translating it yields CASSLRGGRTVDGYTF.

This clonotype was detected a few times. The rearrangement uses TRBV7-3 and TRBJ2-7; no reliable D call. This CDR3 has 13 amino acids. V shed 4 bases and J shed 5 bases, with 12 bases lying between them. Germline CDR1 and CDR2: SGHTA and FQGTGA. CDR3 sequence (DNA): TGTGCCAGCAGCTATGTGCCAGGCAACGAGCAGTACTTC. Its translation: CASSYVPGNEQYF.

This chain joins TRBV6-2 or TRBV6-3 and TRBJ2-1; TRBD1 agrees at 10 bases. The length of the CDR3 is 17 residues. The V gene's germline CDR1 is MNHEY and CDR2 SVGEGT. V lost 6 bases, J lost 7 bases, and 15 bases stayed unmatched. The CDR3 here is CASRPDRGRHGGNEQFF. CDR3 nucleotides: TGTGCCAGCAGACCCGACAGGGGGCGTCACGGTGGTAATGAGCAGTTCTTC.

This clonotype turned up a few times. This chain joins TRBV27 and TRBJ1-4; D is unclear. The germline V gene has CDR1 MNHEY and CDR2 SMNVEV (reference sequence). CDR3 length equals 14 residues. The germline V and J ends were trimmed by 3 bases and 7 bases, with 12 bases remaining between them. As DNA, the CDR3 is TGTGCCAGCAGTTTTGGAGGTGGTGGTGAAAAACTGTTTTTT. Translating it yields CASSFGGGGEKLFF.

V gene TRBV6-5 combines with J gene TRBJ2-3; a weak D match, TRBD1 (6 bases). Looked up from germline, CDR1 is MNHEY and CDR2 is SVGAGI. This CDR3 has 16 amino acids. V shed 2 bases and J shed 4 bases, with 16 bases lying between them. In DNA, the CDR3 is TGTGCCAGCAGTTACAGAGGGGGAGACGAAGCAGATACGCAGTATTTT. Its protein product is CASSYRGGDEADTQYF.

This clonotype was recorded many times. This sequence joins TRBV7-9 and TRBJ2-1; tentatively, D is TRBD2 (5 bases). The CDR3 has 12 amino acids. V lost 7 bases, J lost 9 bases, and 13 bases lay in between. CDR1 and CDR2 from the germline V gene are SEHNR and FQNEAQ (reference sequence). This CDR3 reads CASTLGLGEQFF. The CDR3 DNA follows: TGTGCCAGCACCCTCGGACTCGGTGAGCAGTTCTTC.

V gene TRBV30 combines with J gene TRBJ2-1; D possibly uses TRBD1 or TRBD2 (6 bases each). The CDR3 covers 13 residues. Trimming took 4 bases from V and 7 from J, leaving 14 bases between them. Germline V CDR1 and CDR2: GTSNPN, SVGIG (reference sequence). The CDR3 region is CAWMGGAGNEQFF. For the CDR3, the DNA is TGTGCCTGGATGGGGGGCGCTGGGAATGAGCAGTTCTTC. The full variable domain, its missing parts supplied by reference TRBV30 and TRBJ2-1, is SQTIHQWPATLVQPVGSPLSLECTVEGTSNPNLYWYRQAAGRGLQLLFYSVGIGQISSEVPQNLSASRPQDRQFILSSKKLLLSDSGFYLCAWMGGAGNEQFFGPGTRLTVL.

Written as DNA, the CDR3 is TGTGCCAGCAGTCTAACACAGGGGAATTCACCCCTCCACTTT. This encodes CASSLTQGNSPLHF. The rearrangement links TRBV12-3 or TRBV12-4 to TRBJ1-6; 7 bases match TRBD1. J lost 7 bases, V lost 5 bases, and 5 bases had no gene match. The CDR3 sequence is 14 residues long.

Only a few counts were recorded for this clonotype. This sequence joins TRBV6-1 and TRBJ1-1; no firm D call. CDR1 and CDR2 from the germline V gene are MNHNS and SASEGT. The CDR3 loop spans 16 amino acids. V was clipped by 2 bases and J by 0 bases, with 13 bases between them. The CDR3 region has the DNA TGTGCCAGCAGTGAACTTCTGACAACGATGAACACTGAAGCTTTCTTT. It codes for CASSELLTTMNTEAFF.

This sequence joins TRBV7-2 and TRBJ2-7, with 16 positions matching TRBD2. The trim removed 5 bases at V and 4 bases at J, leaving 5 bases unmatched. This CDR3 is 16 amino acids long. Germline-derived CDR1 and CDR2 are SGHTA and FQGNSA. CDR3 amino acids: CASSQGTSGGAYEQYF. CDR3 nucleotide sequence: TGTGCCAGCAGCCAAGGGACTAGCGGGGGGGCTTACGAGCAGTACTTC.

This chain joins TRBV27 and TRBJ1-6; 9 nucleotides agree with TRBD1. This CDR3 has 14 amino acids. From germline, CDR1 is MNHEY and CDR2 SMNVEV (reference sequence). J was trimmed by 13 bases and V by 3 bases; bases with no gene match: 7. The CDR3 nucleotides are TGTGCCAGCAGTTTGGGGACAGGGTCTGGTCCCCTCCACTTT. Its translation: CASSLGTGSGPLHF.

This clonotype was recorded at least ten times. DNA of the CDR3: TGTGCCAGCAGTACTACTGACAGGAATTACGAGCAGTACGTC. Its translation is CASSTTDRNYEQYV. The chain carries TRBV12-3 or TRBV12-4 and TRBJ2-7, with TRBD1 as a possible D gene (6 bases). Trimming removed 5 bases at V and 4 bases at J, with 15 bases between. The length of the CDR3 is 14 residues.

The rearrangement uses TRBV7-3 and TRBJ2-3; D is unclear. The CDR3 loop spans 15 amino acids. V lost 2 bases to trimming and J lost 4 bases, with 13 bases between them. Germline CDR1 SGHTA, CDR2 FQGTGA. CDR3 nucleotide sequence: TGTGCCAGCAGCTTAGACGGTCTAGTCGCAGATACGCAGTATTTT. Its translation: CASSLDGLVADTQYF. The whole variable domain, filled in from reference TRBV7-3 and TRBJ2-3, reads GAGVSQTPSNKVTEKGKYVELRCDPISGHTALYWYRQSLGQGPEFLIYFQGTGAADDSGLPNDRFFAVRPEGSVSTLKIQRTERGDSAVYLCASSLDGLVADTQYFGPGTRLTVL.

This clonotype was seen ten or more times. The chain joins TRBV6-2 or TRBV6-3 to TRBJ2-7, with D possibly called TRBD1 or TRBD2 (5 bases each). The CDR3 length is 15 residues. V shed 2 bases and J shed 5 bases, with 16 bases lying between them. Germline V gene lookup returns CDR1 MNHEY and CDR2 SVGEGT. The chain's CDR3 is CASSYRGRLLDEQYF. CDR3 nucleotides: TGTGCCAGCAGTTACAGGGGACGGCTCCTTGACGAGCAGTACTTC.

In its sample, this clonotype was seen many times. This chain links TRBV7-2 with TRBJ2-3; no clear D. CDR1 SGHTA and CDR2 FQGNSA come from the germline V gene. V lost 6 bases, J lost 6 bases, and 10 bases lay in between. This CDR3 comprises 12 residues. In nucleotides, the CDR3 is TGTGCCAGCAGTAGCCTAGGGGATACGCAGTATTTT. It specifies CASSSLGDTQYF.

This clonotype was seen many times. The rearrangement uses TRBV16 and TRBJ2-1, with D possibly being TRBD1 (6 bases). Per germline, CDR1 KGHSY and CDR2 FQNENV. The V gene lost 0 bases and the J gene lost 9 bases, with 12 bases spanning the gap. CDR3 length: 14 residues. This CDR3 is CASSQSVGGLEQFF. The CDR3 DNA follows: TGTGCCAGCAGCCAATCCGTAGGGGGTCTTGAGCAGTTCTTC.

The chain couples TRBV20-1 to TRBJ2-4; no clear D. CDR3 length: 13 amino acids. CDR1 DFQATT and CDR2 SNEGSKA come from the germline V gene (reference sequence). V shed 1 base and J shed 7 bases, with 11 bases lying between them. The CDR3 loop is CSARAGLGNIQYF. CDR3 in DNA: TGCAGTGCTAGAGCGGGCCTTGGGAACATTCAGTACTTC.

The rearrangement joins TRBV4-3 to TRBJ2-7; no firm D call. This CDR3 has 15 amino acids. The ends were cut back, 0 bases at V and 4 bases at J, with 13 bases in the middle. Germline-derived CDR1 and CDR2 are LGHNA and YSLEER. CDR3 in amino acids: CASSQEAQTGYEQYF. CDR3 DNA: TGCGCCAGCAGCCAAGAGGCCCAGACTGGTTACGAGCAGTACTTC.

This clonotype was seen just once. A much larger clone differs by one base, so this may be a read error. The V and J genes are TRBV15 and TRBJ1-5; tentative D call: TRBD1 (5 bases). The CDR3 is 14 amino acids. Germline CDR1 is LNHNV and CDR2 is YYDKDF (reference sequence). V lost 5 bases to trimming and J lost 5 bases, with 13 bases between them. The CDR3 sequence: CATSEQDRDQPQHF. CDR3 in DNA: TGTGCCACCAGCGAACAGGACCGAGATCAGCCCCAGCATTTT. Complete variable domain (other parts from reference TRBV15 and TRBJ1-5): DAMVIQNPRYQVTQFGKPVTLSCSQTLNHNVMYWYQQKSSQAPKLLFHYYDKDFNNEADTPDNFQSRRPNTSFCFLDIRSPGLGDTAMYLCATSEQDRDQPQHFGDGTRLSIL.

This clonotype was recorded many times. This chain links TRBV12-3 or TRBV12-4 with TRBJ2-3; 9 bases line up with TRBD1. Germline trimming cut 5 bases from V and 6 bases from J; bases unmatched to any gene: 6. This CDR3 comprises 14 residues. CDR3 bases: TGTGCCAGCAGTCCGCTAGGGACAGGGGATACGCAGTATTTT. It is translated as CASSPLGTGDTQYF.

The chain carries TRBV7-2 and TRBJ1-1, with D possibly TRBD1 on 5 matching bases. The V gene's germline CDR1 is SGHTA and CDR2 FQGNSA. Trimming pared 5 bases from V and 5 bases from J, leaving 18 bases between. The CDR3 sequence is 15 residues long. CDR3 amino acids: CASSPGLGPGTEAFF. In DNA form, the CDR3 reads TGTGCCAGCAGCCCAGGACTGGGGCCCGGTACTGAAGCTTTCTTT.

This sequence joins TRBV10-1 and TRBJ2-2; D may be TRBD2 (6 bases). Per the germline V gene, CDR1 is WNHNN and CDR2 is SYGVQD (reference sequence). The CDR3 extends over 16 amino acids. V dropped 0 bases and J dropped 1 base, with 9 bases sitting between them. CDR3 in amino acids: CASSESPGENTGELFF. In DNA, the CDR3 is TGCGCCAGCAGTGAGTCCCCGGGGGAGAACACCGGGGAGCTGTTTTTT.

Only a few counts were recorded for this clonotype. The rearrangement links TRBV20-1 to TRBJ1-1, with D perhaps TRBD1 (5 bases). The CDR3 spans 14 residues. Germline-derived CDR1 and CDR2 are DFQATT and SNEGSKA (reference sequence). V lost 3 bases and J lost 11, with 22 bases in between. The CDR3: CSASGGSGGKSAFF. CDR3 sequence (DNA): TGCAGTGCTAGTGGGGGGAGCGGGGGGAAAAGTGCTTTCTTT.

This clonotype was detected ten times or more. The CDR3 is CASSLGAGYTF. The DNA for the CDR3 is TGTGCCAGCAGCTTGGGCGCTGGCTACACCTTC. The V and J genes are TRBV5-4 and TRBJ1-2; D remains unclear. Trimming removed 0 bases from V and 7 bases from J, with 4 bases in between. Germline CDR1 and CDR2: SGHNT and YYREEE (reference sequence). CDR3 size: 11 residues.